A single sample is the source of the 9 T cell receptor beta chains below, sequenced in a study of blood T cell repertoires in COVID-19. Libraries were prepared by immunoSEQ multiplex PCR; TCRdb keeps only in-frame clonotypes and omits some of them. The sample has under 50,000 clones, 65% to 85% seen once. Sequenced: peripheral blood. These receptors originate from a man aged 65 to 79 with acute or convalescent COVID-19.

The chain has TRBV3-1 (or the pseudogene TRBV3-2) and TRBJ1-6, with a tentative D call TRBD1 (5 bases). The germline CDR1 and CDR2 sequences are LGHDT and YNNKEL (reference sequence). The V end was cut by 1 base, the J end by 10 bases, with 14 bases between. The CDR3 has 15 amino acids. CDR3 protein: CASSQGDWGPSPLHF. The CDR3 DNA is TGTGCCAGCAGCCAAGGGGATTGGGGCCCGTCACCCCTCCACTTT.

The V call is TRBV7-9, the J call TRBJ2-1; tentatively, D is TRBD1 (5 bases). The V end lost 1 base, the J end lost 15 bases, and 16 bases lay between the germline ends. The germline CDR1 and CDR2 sequences are SEHNR and FQNEAQ (reference sequence). The CDR3 sequence is 13 residues long. CDR3 in amino acids: CASSLVRGQWAFF. For the CDR3, the DNA is TGTGCCAGCAGCTTAGTAAGGGGTCAGTGGGCGTTCTTC.

The V gene is TRBV11-3, the J gene TRBJ2-2, with 9 bases fitting TRBD1. This CDR3 contains 16 residues. Germline V gene lookup returns CDR1 SGHNT and CDR2 YENEEA. The ends lost 4 bases at V and 3 bases at J; junction bases unmatched: 6. CDR3 loop: CASSSWDREDTGELFF. The CDR3 region has the DNA TGTGCCAGCAGCTCCTGGGACAGGGAGGACACCGGGGAGCTGTTTTTT.

This clone was found a few times. The CDR3 here is CASSSSWRNTIYF. DNA for the CDR3: TGTGCCAGCAGCTCTAGCTGGAGGAACACCATATATTTT. The rearrangement links TRBV7-2 to TRBJ1-3; unclear D gene. Germline lookup yields CDR1 SGHTA and CDR2 FQGNSA. Trimming removed 4 bases from V and 7 bases from J, with 11 bases in between. CDR3 length equals 13 residues.

The chain combines TRBV18 with TRBJ2-7, with 10 bases matching TRBD2. The V gene's germline CDR1 is KGHSH and CDR2 LQKENI. The V segment lost 2 bases and the J segment 6 bases; nucleotides outside the gene matches: 4. The CDR3 is 14 amino acids. CDR3 residues: CASSPGTSDGEQYF. CDR3 DNA: TGTGCCAGCTCACCAGGGACTAGCGATGGCGAGCAGTACTTC.

This clone was picked up a small number of times. This chain uses TRBV19 with TRBJ1-2; TRBD1 might be the D (5 bases). Germline V gene lookup returns CDR1 LNHDA and CDR2 SQIVND (reference sequence). The CDR3 has 13 amino acids. V shed 5 bases and J shed 4 bases, with 11 bases lying between them. For the CDR3, the DNA is TGTGCCAGTAGTCTGGGCAGGGTCTATGGCTACACCTTC. This encodes CASSLGRVYGYTF.

V is TRBV30 and J is TRBJ2-1; 15 nucleotides agree with TRBD2. CDR1 GTSNPN and CDR2 SVGIG come from the germline V gene (reference sequence). The CDR3 extends over 14 amino acids. The ends lost 4 bases at V and 14 bases at J; junction bases unmatched: 9. For the CDR3, the DNA is TGTGCCTGGACCCAAGGACTAGCGGGAGGGCGGAAGTTCTTC. It encodes CAWTQGLAGGRKFF.

The chain combines TRBV7-2 with TRBJ2-1; D is unresolved. The CDR3 loop spans 13 amino acids. Deletions cut 7 bases from V and 6 bases from J, with 13 bases between. CDR1 is SGHTA, CDR2 FQGNSA, per germline. The CDR3: CASTSALGNEQFF. DNA of the CDR3: TGTGCCAGCACATCGGCTCTAGGCAATGAGCAGTTCTTC.

This clone has just one count. V gene TRBV28 combines with J gene TRBJ2-4; D not certain. V lost 7 bases, J lost 0 bases, and 10 bases lay in between. This CDR3 spans 14 amino acids. Germline loops: CDR1 MDHEN, CDR2 SYDVKM. CDR3 residues: CASNPQAAKNIQYF. CDR3 DNA: TGTGCCAGCAATCCTCAAGCAGCCAAAAACATTCAGTACTTC. Full variable domain (rest looked up from reference TRBV28 and TRBJ2-4): DVKVTQSSRYLVKRTGEKVFLECVQDMDHENMFWYRQDPGLGLRLIYFSYDVKMKEKGDIPEGYSVSREKKERFSLILESASTNQTSMYLCASNPQAAKNIQYFGAGTRLSVL.